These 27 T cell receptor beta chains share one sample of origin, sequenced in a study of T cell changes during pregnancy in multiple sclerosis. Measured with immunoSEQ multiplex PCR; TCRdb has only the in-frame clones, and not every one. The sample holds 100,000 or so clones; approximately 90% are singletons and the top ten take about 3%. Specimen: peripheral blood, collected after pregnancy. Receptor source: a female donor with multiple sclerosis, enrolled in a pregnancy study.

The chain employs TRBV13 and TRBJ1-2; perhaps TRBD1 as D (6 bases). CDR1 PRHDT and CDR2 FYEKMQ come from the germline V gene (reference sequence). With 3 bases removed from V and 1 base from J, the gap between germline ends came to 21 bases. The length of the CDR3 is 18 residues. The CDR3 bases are TGTGCCAGCAGCTTCGGGACCGGGGGGCGCGATCTTAACTATGGCTACACCTTC. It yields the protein CASSFGTGGRDLNYGYTF.

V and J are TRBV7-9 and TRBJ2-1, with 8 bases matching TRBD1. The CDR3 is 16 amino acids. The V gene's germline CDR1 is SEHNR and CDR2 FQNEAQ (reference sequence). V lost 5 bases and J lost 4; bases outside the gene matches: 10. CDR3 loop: CASSTDGTGLYNEQFF. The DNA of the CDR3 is TGTGCCAGCAGCACAGACGGGACAGGACTTTACAATGAGCAGTTCTTC.

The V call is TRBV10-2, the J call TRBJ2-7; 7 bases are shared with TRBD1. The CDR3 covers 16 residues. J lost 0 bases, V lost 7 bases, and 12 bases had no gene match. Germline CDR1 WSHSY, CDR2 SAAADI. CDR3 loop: CASTFAPDRSSYEQYF. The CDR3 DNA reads TGCGCCAGCACTTTCGCCCCGGACAGGAGCTCCTACGAGCAGTACTTC.

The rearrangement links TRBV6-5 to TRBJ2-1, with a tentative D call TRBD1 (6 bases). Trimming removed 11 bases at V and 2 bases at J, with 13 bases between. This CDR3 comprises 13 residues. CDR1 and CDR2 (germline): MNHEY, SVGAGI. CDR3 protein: CAGASGAYNEQFF. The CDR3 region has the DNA TGTGCCGGTGCCTCAGGGGCCTACAATGAGCAGTTCTTC.

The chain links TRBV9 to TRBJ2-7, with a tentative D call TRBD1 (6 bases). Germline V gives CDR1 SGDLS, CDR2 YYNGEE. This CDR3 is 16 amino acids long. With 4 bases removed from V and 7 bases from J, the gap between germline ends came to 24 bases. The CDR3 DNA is TGTGCCAGCAGCCCTAGTCCCACAGGGCATCTCGGGGAGCAGTACTTC. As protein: CASSPSPTGHLGEQYF.

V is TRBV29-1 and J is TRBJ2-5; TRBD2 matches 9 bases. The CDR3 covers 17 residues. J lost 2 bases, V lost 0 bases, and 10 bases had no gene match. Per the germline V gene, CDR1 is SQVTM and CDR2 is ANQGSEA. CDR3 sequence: CSVEDGSRGGLQETQYF. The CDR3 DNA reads TGCAGCGTTGAAGATGGGTCGCGGGGGGGCCTTCAAGAGACCCAGTACTTC.

CDR3 sequence reads: CAWSVQRGKYQETQYF. The DNA for the CDR3 is TGTGCCTGGAGTGTTCAGCGGGGGAAGTACCAAGAGACCCAGTACTTC. The chain recombines TRBV30 with TRBJ2-5; TRBD2 agrees at 8 bases. The CDR3 contains 16 residues. In germline, CDR1 is GTSNPN, CDR2 SVGIG (reference sequence). The ends lost 0 bases at V and 0 bases at J; junction bases unmatched: 6.

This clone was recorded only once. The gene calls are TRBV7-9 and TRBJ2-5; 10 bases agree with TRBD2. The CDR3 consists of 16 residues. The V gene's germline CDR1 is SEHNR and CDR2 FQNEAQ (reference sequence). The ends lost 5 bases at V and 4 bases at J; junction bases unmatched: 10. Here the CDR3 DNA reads TGTGCCAGCAGCAACTTAGCGGGAGGACAGGTAGAGACCCAGTACTTC. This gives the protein CASSNLAGGQVETQYF. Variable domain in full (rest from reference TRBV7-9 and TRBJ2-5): DTGVSQNPRHKITKRGQNVTFRCDPISEHNRLYWYRQTLGQGPEFLTYFQNEAQLEKSRLLSDRFSAERPKGSFSTLEIQRTEQGDSAMYLCASSNLAGGQVETQYFGPGTRLLVL.

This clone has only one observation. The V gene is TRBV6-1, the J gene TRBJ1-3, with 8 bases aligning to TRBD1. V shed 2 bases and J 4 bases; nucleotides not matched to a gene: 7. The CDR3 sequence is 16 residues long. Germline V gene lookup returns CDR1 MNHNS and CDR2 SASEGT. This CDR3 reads CASSEYPTGGGNTIYF. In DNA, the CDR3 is TGTGCCAGCAGTGAATACCCCACAGGGGGAGGAAACACCATATATTTT.

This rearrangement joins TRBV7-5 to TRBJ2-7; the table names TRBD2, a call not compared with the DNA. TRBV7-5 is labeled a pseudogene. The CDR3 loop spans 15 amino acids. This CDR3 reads CARSRPRGEIYEQYF. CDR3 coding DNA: TGTGCCAGAAGCCGCCCCCGCGGGGAGATCTACGAGCAGTACTTC.

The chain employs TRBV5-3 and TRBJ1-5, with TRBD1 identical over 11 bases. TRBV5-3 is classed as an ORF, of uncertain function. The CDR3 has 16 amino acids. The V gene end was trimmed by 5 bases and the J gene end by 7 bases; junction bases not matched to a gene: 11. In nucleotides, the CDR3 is TGTGCCAGAAGGGAAGGGACAGGGGGTATGAGGCAGCCCCAGCATTTT. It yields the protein CARREGTGGMRQPQHF.

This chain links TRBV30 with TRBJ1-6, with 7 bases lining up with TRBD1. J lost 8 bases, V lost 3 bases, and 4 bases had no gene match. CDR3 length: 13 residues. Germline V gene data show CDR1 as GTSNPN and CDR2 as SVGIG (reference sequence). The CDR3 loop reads CAWRTGTDSPLHF. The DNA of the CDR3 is TGTGCCTGGAGGACAGGGACGGATTCACCCCTCCACTTT.

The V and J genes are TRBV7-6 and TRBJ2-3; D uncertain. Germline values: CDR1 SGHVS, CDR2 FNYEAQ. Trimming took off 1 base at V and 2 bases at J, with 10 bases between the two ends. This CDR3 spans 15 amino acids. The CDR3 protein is CASSLGSSNTDTQYF. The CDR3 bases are TGTGCCAGCAGCTTAGGATCCTCTAACACAGATACGCAGTATTTT.

The CDR3 DNA follows: TGTGCCAGCAGCTTAGATCTGGGCAGGGGGAGAGGAGATACGCAGTATTTT. Protein product: CASSLDLGRGRGDTQYF. The genes are TRBV11-2 and TRBJ2-3, with 7 bases matching TRBD1. The J segment lost 5 bases and the V segment lost 0 bases, leaving 11 bases of the junction unmatched. The CDR3 spans 17 residues. Germline lookup yields CDR1 SGHAT and CDR2 FQNNGV. Together with reference TRBV11-2 and TRBJ2-3, the CDR3 gives the full variable domain: EAGVAQSPRYKIIEKRQSVAFWCNPISGHATLYWYQQILGQGPKLLIQFQNNGVVDDSQLPKDRFSAERLKGVDSTLKIQPAKLEDSAVYLCASSLDLGRGRGDTQYFGPGTRLTVL.

In DNA form, the CDR3 reads TGTGCCAGCAGCTTATATCTACAGGCTTCTGGGGCCAACGTCCTGACTTTC. Residues: CASSLYLQASGANVLTF. This chain joins TRBV11-2 and TRBJ2-6; D might be TRBD1 (5 bases). Per the germline V gene, CDR1 is SGHAT and CDR2 is FQNNGV. The length of the CDR3 is 17 residues. V dropped 2 bases and J dropped 1 base, with 12 bases sitting between them.

CDR3: CASSQPLRTSADEQYF. In nucleotides, the CDR3 is TGCGCCAGCAGCCAACCACTCCGGACTAGTGCCGACGAGCAGTACTTC. The chain carries TRBV4-1 and TRBJ2-7; 7 nucleotides align to TRBD2. This CDR3 contains 16 residues. V trimming: 2 bases; J trimming: 5 bases; junction bases outside the gene matches: 12. Germline values: CDR1 MGHRA, CDR2 YSYEKL.

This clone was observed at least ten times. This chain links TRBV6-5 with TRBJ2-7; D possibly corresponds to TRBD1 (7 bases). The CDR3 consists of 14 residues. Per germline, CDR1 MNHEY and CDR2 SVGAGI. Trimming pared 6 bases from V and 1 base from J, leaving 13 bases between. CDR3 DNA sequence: TGTGCCAGCAGGCGGGGACAGAATTCCTACGAGCAGTACTTC. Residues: CASRRGQNSYEQYF.

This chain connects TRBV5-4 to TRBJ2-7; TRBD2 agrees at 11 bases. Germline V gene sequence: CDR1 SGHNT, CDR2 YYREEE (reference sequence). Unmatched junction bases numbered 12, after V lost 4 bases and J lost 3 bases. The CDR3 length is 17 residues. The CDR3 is CASSPMTSGVSRYEQYF. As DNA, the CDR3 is TGTGCCAGCAGCCCCATGACTAGCGGGGTATCTCGCTACGAGCAGTACTTC.

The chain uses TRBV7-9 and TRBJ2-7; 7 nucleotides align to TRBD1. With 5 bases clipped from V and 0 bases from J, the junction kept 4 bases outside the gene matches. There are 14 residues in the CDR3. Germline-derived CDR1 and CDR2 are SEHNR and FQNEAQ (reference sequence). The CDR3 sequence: CASSGTVDSYEQYF. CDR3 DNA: TGTGCCAGCAGCGGGACAGTTGACTCCTACGAGCAGTACTTC.

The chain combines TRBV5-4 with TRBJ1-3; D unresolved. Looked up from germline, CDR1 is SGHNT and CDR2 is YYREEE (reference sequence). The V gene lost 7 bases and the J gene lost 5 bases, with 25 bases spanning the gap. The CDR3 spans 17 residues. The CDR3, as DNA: TGTGCCAGCGGATGGACCTCAGCCGGTGAGGGAAGAAACACCATATATTTT. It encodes CASGWTSAGEGRNTIYF.

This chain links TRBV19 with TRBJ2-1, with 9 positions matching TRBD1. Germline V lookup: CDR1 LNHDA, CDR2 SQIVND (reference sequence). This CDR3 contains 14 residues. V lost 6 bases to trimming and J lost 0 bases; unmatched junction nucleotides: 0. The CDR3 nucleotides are TGTGCCAGTAGGACAGGGGGCTCCTACAATGAGCAGTTCTTC. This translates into CASRTGGSYNEQFF.

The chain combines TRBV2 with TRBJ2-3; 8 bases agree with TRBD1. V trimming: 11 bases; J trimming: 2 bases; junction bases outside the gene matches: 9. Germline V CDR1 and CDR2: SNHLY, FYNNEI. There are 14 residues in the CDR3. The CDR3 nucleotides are TGTGCCTTACGACAGGGGTCCTCCACAGATACGCAGTATTTT. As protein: CALRQGSSTDTQYF.

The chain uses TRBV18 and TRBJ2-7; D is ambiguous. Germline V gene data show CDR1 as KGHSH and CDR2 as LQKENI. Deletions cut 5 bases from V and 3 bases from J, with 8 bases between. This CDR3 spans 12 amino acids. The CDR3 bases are TGTGCCAGCTCAAGTCAGGTCTACGAGCAGTACTTC. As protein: CASSSQVYEQYF.

CDR3: CASSNRQGSTGELFF. The CDR3 DNA reads as TGTGCCAGCAGCAACCGACAGGGGAGCACCGGGGAGCTGTTTTTT. This chain joins TRBV5-5 and TRBJ2-2, with TRBD1 matching 8 bases. The CDR3 loop spans 15 amino acids. V shed 4 bases, J shed 4 bases, and the junction held 6 bases outside the gene matches. Germline V gene data show CDR1 as SGHKS and CDR2 as YYEKEE (reference sequence).

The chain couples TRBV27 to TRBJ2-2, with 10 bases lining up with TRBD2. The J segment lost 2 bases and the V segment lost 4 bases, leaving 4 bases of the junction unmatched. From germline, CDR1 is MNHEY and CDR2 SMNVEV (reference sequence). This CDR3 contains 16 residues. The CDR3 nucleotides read TGTGCCAGCAGTTGGAGCGGGGGGGACAACACCGGGGAGCTGTTTTTT. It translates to CASSWSGGDNTGELFF.

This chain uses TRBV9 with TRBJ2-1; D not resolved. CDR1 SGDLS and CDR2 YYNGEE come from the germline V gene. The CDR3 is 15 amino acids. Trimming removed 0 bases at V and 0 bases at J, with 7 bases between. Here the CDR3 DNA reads TGTGCCAGCAGCGTAGCCCTGAGCTCCTACAATGAGCAGTTCTTC. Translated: CASSVALSSYNEQFF.

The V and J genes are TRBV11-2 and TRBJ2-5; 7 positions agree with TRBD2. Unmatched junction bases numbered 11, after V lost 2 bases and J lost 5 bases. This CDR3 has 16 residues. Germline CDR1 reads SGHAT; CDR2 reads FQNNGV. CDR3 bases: TGTGCCAGCAGCTTAATGCGCGAGGCGGGGGTTGAGACCCAGTACTTC. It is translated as CASSLMREAGVETQYF.